This T cell receptor beta chain was recovered during a study of blood T cell repertoires in COVID-19 (dated by TCRdb to 2020 to 2021). About the full investigation: The collaborator samples originated in the United States, Italy and Spain and spanned the acute and convalescent phases of COVID-19. Sample metadata almost always included a de-identified subject ID, COVID-19 status, age in years and sex. Deeply sampled blood TCRbeta repertoires from subjects exposed to, actively infected with, or recovered from COVID-19 were included in the dataset. HLA class I and class II types, where available, came from metadata supplied by the sample provider rather than from assay-based typing. The repertoires were released in a freely available public database intended as a resource for research on the immune response to SARS-CoV-2. Samples were obtained from the ongoing ImmuneRACE study (first 160 participants) and from 950 to 1,500 subjects provided by 6 global collaborators. The material from the prospective study consisted of cDNA or gDNA derived from T cells, B-cell-depleted T cells, or PBMCs. General study outcomes and caveats: How much clinical and demographic metadata was included differed by source and by participant, and the metadata was provided uncurated.

Based on the germline V gene (reference sequence), the CDR1 and CDR2 sequences are LNHNV and YYDKDF. The CDR3 runs 16 residues from the cysteine to the phenylalanine. Only the CDR3 portion is preserved as DNA: 48 bases, with reading frame beginning at the first base. Cut back by 0 bases and 8 bases, the V and J ends lie 19 bases apart. Comment on this clone: The antigen this receptor binds is unknown. No base qualities exist here, and no much larger clone lies one base off it.

TCRbeta CDR3 regions were amplified from genomic DNA using the immunoSEQ Assay, a bias-controlled multiplex PCR. Per the authors' processing: Nucleated cell counts per sample were estimated from amplification of reference gene primers within the assay. Sequence reads were collapsed and filtered to measure the absolute abundance of every unique TCRbeta CDR3 rearrangement. Productive Simpson clonality was computed per sample as the square root of Simpson's diversity index over productive rearrangements. As stored in TCRdb, this immuneACCESS dataset retains in-frame rearrangements with V and J assigned. A fraction of the clones does not appear; measured against another copy, unresolved V genes explain less than half of the discrepancy, and the remainder lacks a known reason. Clone size and V and J calls were adopted from that table, with D and trimming inferred from the DNA. Recorded for this sample are 55,000 to 75,000 clones; about four fifths of them occurred a single time. Clones ranked in the top ten supply about 15% of the sample.

At one collaborating source in Seattle, patients were enrolled during active infection and were followed longitudinally through the course of disease. Each collaborating institution followed its own protocols to collect whole blood in K2EDTA tubes. Collaborator samples were shipped for TCRbeta analysis as frozen whole blood, isolated PBMCs, or DNA extracted from either sample type. Here the chain combines TRBV15 and TRBJ1-2; TRBD1 is a weak D gene call, 5 bases matching. Sequencing used peripheral blood. The clonotype originates from a man between 60 and 70 years old with COVID-19, enrolled during active disease. CDR3 region: CATSRDLVGGIFGYTF. The bases are TGTGCCACCAGCAGAGATCTTGTGGGGGGTATATTCGGCTACACCTTC.